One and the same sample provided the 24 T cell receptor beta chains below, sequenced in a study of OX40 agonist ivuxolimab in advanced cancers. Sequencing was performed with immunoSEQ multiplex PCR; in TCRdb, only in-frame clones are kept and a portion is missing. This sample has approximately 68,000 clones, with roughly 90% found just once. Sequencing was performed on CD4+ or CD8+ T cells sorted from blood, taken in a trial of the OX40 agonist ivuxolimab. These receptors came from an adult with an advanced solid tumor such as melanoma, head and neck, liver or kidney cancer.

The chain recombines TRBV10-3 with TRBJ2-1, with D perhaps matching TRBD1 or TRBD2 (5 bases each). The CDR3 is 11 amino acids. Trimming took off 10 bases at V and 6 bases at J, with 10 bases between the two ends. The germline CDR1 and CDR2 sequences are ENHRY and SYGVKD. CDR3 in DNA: TGTGCCACAGGGACCGCCAATGAGCAGTTCTTC. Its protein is CATGTANEQFF.

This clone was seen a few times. The CDR3 loop reads CASSSPMREGTQYF. CDR3 bases: TGTGCCAGCAGCTCCCCAATGAGGGAGGGGACCCAGTACTTC. The chain joins TRBV11-2 to TRBJ2-5; 7 nucleotides match TRBD2. V trimming: 4 bases; J trimming: 7 bases; junction bases outside the gene matches: 9. The germline V gene has CDR1 SGHAT and CDR2 FQNNGV. The CDR3 is 14 amino acids.

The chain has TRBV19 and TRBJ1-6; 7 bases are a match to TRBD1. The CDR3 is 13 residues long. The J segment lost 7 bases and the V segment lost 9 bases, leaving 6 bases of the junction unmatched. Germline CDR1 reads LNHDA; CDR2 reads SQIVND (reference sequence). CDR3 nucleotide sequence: TGTGCCAGCCAGACAGGGCTGAATTCACCCCTCCACTTT. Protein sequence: CASQTGLNSPLHF.

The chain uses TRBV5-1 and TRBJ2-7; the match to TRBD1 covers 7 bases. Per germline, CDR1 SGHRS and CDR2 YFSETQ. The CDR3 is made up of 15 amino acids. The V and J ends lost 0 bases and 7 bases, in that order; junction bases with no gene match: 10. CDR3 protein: CASSLAGGPTREQYF. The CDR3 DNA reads TGCGCCAGCAGCTTGGCAGGGGGACCTACGAGGGAGCAGTACTTC.

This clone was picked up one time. The CDR3 DNA is TGTGCCAGCAGCTTGGGAAGAACCTACGAGCAGTACTTC. This encodes CASSLGRTYEQYF. The rearrangement links TRBV5-4 to TRBJ2-7; D gene ambiguous. V dropped 0 bases and J dropped 2 bases, with 6 bases sitting between them. The CDR3 runs to 13 residues. CDR1 is SGHNT and CDR2 is YYREEE in the germline V gene (reference sequence).

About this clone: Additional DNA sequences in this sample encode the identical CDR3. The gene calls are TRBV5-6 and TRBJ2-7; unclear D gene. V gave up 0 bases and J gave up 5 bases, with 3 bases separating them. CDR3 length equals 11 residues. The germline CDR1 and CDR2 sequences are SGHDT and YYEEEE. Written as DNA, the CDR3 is TGTGCCAGCAGCTTGGAGCACGAGCAGTACTTC. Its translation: CASSLEHEQYF.

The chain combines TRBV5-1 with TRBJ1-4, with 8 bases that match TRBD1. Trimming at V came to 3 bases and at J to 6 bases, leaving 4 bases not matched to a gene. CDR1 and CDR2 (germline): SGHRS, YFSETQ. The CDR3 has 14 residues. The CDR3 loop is CASSSQQGDEKLFF. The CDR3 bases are TGCGCCAGCAGCTCCCAACAGGGGGATGAAAAACTGTTTTTT.

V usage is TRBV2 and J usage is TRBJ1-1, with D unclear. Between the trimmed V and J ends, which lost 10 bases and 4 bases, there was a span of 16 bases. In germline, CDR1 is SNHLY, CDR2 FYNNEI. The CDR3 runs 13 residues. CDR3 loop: CATKAGVGTEAFF. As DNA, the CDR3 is TGTGCCACAAAGGCGGGCGTGGGCACTGAAGCTTTCTTT.

The CDR3, as DNA: TGTGCCAGCACCCCAGGACGGGAAAACTATGGCTACACCTTC. Encoded protein: CASTPGRENYGYTF. The chain recombines TRBV5-5 with TRBJ1-2, with D unresolved. Germline V lookup: CDR1 SGHKS, CDR2 YYEKEE (reference sequence). V dropped 6 bases and J dropped 2 bases, with 14 bases sitting between them. The CDR3 runs to 14 residues. Supplemented by reference TRBV5-5 and TRBJ1-2, the full variable domain reads DAGVTQSPTHLIKTRGQQVTLRCSPISGHKSVSWYQQVLGQGPQFIFQYYEKEERGRGNFPDRFSARQFPNYSSELNVNALLLGDSALYLCASTPGRENYGYTFGSGTRLTVV.

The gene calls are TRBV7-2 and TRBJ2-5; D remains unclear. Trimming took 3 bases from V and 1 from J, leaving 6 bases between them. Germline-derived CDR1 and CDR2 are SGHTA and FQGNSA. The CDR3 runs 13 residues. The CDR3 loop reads CASSLAVQETQYF. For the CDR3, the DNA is TGTGCCAGCAGCTTGGCGGTCCAAGAGACCCAGTACTTC.

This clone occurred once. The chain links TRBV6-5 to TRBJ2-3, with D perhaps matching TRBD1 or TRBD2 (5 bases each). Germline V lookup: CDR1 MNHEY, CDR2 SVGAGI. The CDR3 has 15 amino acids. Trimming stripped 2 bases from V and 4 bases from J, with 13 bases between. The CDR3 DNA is TGTGCCAGCAGTTACCGTGGGGGTGCGGCAGATACGCAGTATTTT. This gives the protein CASSYRGGAADTQYF.

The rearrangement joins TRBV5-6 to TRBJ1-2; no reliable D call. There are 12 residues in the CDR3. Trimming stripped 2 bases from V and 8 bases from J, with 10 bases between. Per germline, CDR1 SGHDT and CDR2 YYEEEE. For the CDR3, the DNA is TGTGCCAGCAGCTTTACAGACTTAGGCTACACCTTC. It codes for CASSFTDLGYTF.

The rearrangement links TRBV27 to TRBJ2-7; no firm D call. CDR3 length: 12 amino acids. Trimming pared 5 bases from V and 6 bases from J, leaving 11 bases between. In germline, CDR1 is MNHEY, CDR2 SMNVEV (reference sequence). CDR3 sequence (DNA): TGTGCCAGCAGTCCACCGCCGACCGAGCAGTACTTC. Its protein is CASSPPPTEQYF.

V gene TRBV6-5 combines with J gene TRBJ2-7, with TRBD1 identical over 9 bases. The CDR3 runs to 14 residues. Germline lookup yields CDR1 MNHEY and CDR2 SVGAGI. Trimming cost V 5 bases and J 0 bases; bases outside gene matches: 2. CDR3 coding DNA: TGTGCCAGCAGTCGGGACAGGGACTCCTACGAGCAGTACTTC. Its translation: CASSRDRDSYEQYF.

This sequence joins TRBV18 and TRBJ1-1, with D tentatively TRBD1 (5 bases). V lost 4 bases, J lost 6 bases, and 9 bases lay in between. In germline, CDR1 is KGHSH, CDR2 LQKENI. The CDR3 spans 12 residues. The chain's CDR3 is CASSQGLSEAFF. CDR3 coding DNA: TGTGCCAGCTCACAGGGGTTATCTGAAGCTTTCTTT.

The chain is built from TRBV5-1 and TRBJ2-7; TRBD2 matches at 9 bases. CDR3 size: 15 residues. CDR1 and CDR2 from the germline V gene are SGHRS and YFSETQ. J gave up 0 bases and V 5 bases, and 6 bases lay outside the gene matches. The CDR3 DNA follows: TGCGCCAGCAGGGGAATTAGCGGGAGCTCCTACGAGCAGTACTTC. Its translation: CASRGISGSSYEQYF.

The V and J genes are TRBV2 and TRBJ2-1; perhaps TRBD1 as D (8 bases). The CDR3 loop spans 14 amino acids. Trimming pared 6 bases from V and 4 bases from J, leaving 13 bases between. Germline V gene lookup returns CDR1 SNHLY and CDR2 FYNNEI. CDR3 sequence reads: CASRDREGYNEQFF. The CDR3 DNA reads TGTGCCAGCAGGGACAGGGAGGGTTACAATGAGCAGTTCTTC. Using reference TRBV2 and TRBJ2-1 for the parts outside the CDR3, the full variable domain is EPEVTQTPSHQVTQMGQEVILRCVPISNHLYFYWYRQILGQKVEFLVSFYNNEISEKSEIFDDQFSVERPDGSNFTLKIRSTKLEDSAMYFCASRDREGYNEQFFGPGTRLTVL.

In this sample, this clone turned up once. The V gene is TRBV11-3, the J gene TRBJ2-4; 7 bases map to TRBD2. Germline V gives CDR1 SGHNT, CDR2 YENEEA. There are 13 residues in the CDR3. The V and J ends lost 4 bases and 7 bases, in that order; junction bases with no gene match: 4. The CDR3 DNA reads TGTGCCAGCAGCTCCGGGGAGGGTAACATTCAGTACTTC. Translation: CASSSGEGNIQYF.

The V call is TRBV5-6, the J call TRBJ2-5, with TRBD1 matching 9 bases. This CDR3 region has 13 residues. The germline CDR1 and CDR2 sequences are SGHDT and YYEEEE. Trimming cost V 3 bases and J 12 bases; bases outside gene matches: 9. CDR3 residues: CASSSFLRTGEYF. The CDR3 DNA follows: TGTGCCAGCAGCTCATTCCTAAGGACAGGGGAGTACTTC.

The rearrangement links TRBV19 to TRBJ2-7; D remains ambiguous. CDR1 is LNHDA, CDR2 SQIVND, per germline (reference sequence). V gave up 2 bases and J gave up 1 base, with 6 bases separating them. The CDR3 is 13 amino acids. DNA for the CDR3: TGTGCCAGTAGTATAAGTTTTTCCTACGAGCAGTACTTC. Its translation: CASSISFSYEQYF.

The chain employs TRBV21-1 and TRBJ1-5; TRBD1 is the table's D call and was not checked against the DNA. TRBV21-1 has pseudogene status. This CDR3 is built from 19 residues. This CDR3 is CASREPGQGTKDSNQPQHF. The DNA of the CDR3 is TGTGCCAGCAGAGAGCCGGGACAGGGGACGAAGGATAGCAATCAGCCCCAGCATTTT.

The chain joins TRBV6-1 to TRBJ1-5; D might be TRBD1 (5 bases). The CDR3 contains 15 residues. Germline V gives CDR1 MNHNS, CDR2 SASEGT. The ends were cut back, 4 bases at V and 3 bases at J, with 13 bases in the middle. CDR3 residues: CASSGDRTFNQPQHF. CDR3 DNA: TGTGCCAGCAGTGGGGACCGGACCTTCAATCAGCCCCAGCATTTT.

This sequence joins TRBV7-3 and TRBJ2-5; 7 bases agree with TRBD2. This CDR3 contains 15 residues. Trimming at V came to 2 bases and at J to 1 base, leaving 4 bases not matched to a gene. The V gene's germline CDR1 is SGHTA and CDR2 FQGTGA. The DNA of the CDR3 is TGTGCCAGCAGCTTACTCGCGGGAGTCCAAGAGACCCAGTACTTC. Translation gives CASSLLAGVQETQYF.

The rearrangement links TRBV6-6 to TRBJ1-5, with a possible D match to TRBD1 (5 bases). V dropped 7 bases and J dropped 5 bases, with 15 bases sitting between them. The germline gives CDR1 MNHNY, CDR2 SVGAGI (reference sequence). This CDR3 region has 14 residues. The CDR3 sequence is CASTPAGPDQPQHF. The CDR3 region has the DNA TGTGCCAGCACCCCGGCGGGGCCGGATCAGCCCCAGCATTTT.